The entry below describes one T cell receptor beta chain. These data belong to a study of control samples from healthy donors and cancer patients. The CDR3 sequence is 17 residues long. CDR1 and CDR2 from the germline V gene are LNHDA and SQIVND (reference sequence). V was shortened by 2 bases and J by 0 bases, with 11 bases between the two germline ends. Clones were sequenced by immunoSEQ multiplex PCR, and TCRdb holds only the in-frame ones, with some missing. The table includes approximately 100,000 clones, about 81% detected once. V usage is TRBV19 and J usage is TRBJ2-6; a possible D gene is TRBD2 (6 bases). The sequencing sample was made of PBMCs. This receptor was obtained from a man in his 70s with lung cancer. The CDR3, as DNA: TGTGCCAGTAGTATAATGGGGACTCTCTCTGGGGCCAACGTCCTGACTTTC. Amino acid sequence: CASSIMGTLSGANVLTF.